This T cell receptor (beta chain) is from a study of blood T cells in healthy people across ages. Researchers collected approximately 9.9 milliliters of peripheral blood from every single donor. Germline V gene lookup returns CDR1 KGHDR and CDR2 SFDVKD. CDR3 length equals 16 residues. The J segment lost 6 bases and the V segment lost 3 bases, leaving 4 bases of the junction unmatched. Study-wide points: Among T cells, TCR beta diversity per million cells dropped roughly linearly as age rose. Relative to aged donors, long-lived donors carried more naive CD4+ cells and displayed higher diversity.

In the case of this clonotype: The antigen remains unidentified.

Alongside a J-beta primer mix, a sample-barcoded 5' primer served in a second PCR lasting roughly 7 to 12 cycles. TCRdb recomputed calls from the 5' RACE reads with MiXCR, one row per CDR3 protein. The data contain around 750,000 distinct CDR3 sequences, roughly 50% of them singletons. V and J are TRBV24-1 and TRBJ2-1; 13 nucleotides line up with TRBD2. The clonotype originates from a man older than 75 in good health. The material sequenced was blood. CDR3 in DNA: TGTGCCACCAGTGATCGTGGACTAGCGGGAGCCAATGAGCAGTTCTTC. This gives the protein CATSDRGLAGANEQFF.